These T cell receptor beta chains were read from a single sample in a study of cytotoxic CD8 clonotypes in ibrutinib-treated CLL. Data came from immunoSEQ multiplex PCR; TCRdb stores just in-frame clones and leaves some out. The table lists 250,000 to 350,000 clones, around 76% of them singletons. This material consisted of PBMCs, taken at disease progression, from a patient treated with ibrutinib. Receptors originate from a human donor with chronic lymphocytic leukemia. Each CDR3 is given with its conserved first and last residue. D genes are given only for firm matches. Rows may omit the clone size; those that give it use once, few, many or a size class.

J gene | V gene | D gene | CDR3 length | clone size | CDR3 DNA | CDR3 protein
TRBJ2-3 | TRBV18 | TRBD1 | 15 | NA | TGTGCCAGCTCACCACCGGGACAGAGCACAGATACGCAGTATTTT | CASSPPGQSTDTQYF
TRBJ2-5 | TRBV29-1 | NA | 14 | NA | TGCAGCGTTGAACTCCCCCGGGGGTTGGAGACCCAGTACTTC | CSVELPRGLETQYF
TRBJ1-6 | TRBV9 | NA | 13 | few | TGTGCCAGCAGGCCGGCGGGCAATTCACCCCTCCACTTT | CASRPAGNSPLHF
TRBJ2-5 | TRBV9 | TRBD1 | 16 | few | TGTGCCAGCAGCCCGAGATCGCGGACAGGGAGAGAGACCCAGTACTTC | CASSPRSRTGRETQYF
TRBJ1-4 | TRBV6-6 | NA | 15 | NA | TGTGCCAGCAGTTACTCGAGTGTGGGGAATGAAAAACTGTTTTTT | CASSYSSVGNEKLFF
TRBJ2-1 | TRBV4-3 | TRBD2 | 20 | once | TGCGCCAGCAGCCCACATAGCGGGAGGGCCAGGTTTTTTGTCTACAATGAGCAGTTCTTC | CASSPHSGRARFFVYNEQFF
TRBJ1-1 | TRBV7-9 | TRBD1 | 14 | NA | TGTGCCAGCAGCTCGAGGGACAGACACACTGAAGCTTTCTTT | CASSSRDRHTEAFF
TRBJ1-2 | TRBV9 | NA | 13 | NA | TGTGCCAGCAGGGGGGGCGGCACCTATGGCTACACCTTC | CASRGGGTYGYTF
TRBJ2-7 | TRBV5-1 | NA | 14 | NA | TGCGCCAGCAGCTTGCCGGACAGCTCCTACGAGCAGTACTTC | CASSLPDSSYEQYF
TRBJ2-5 | TRBV28 | NA | 13 | NA | TGTGCCAGCAGTTTTCCTGCGGTGGAGACCCAGTACTTC | CASSFPAVETQYF
TRBJ1-1 | TRBV5-6 | TRBD1 | 14 | NA | TGTGCCAGCAGCAGACAGGGTCTGAACACTGAAGCTTTCTTT | CASSRQGLNTEAFF
TRBJ1-6 | TRBV5-1 | NA | 14 | NA | TGCGCCAGCAGCTTAGCAGGGACAAATTCACCCCTCCACTTT | CASSLAGTNSPLHF
TRBJ1-2 | TRBV9 | NA | 14 | once | TGTGCCAGCAGCGAAATACAGGGCTACTATGGCTACACCTTC | CASSEIQGYYGYTF
TRBJ1-5 | TRBV10-1 | TRBD1 | 16 | NA | TGCGCCAGCAGTGCAAGGCCAGGGGGCTTCAATCAGCCCCAGCATTTT | CASSARPGGFNQPQHF
TRBJ1-4 | TRBV5-5 | NA | 16 | NA | TGTGCCAGCAGCTTGTCCCCGGGGCTTGCTAATGAAAAACTGTTTTTT | CASSLSPGLANEKLFF
TRBJ2-2 | TRBV29-1 | NA | 14 | once | TGCAGCGTTGAATCAGGGACGGACACCGGGGAGCTGTTTTTT | CSVESGTDTGELFF
TRBJ2-3 | TRBV13 | NA | 16 | once | TGTGCCAGCAGCTTCCAACAGGGACCAAGCACAGATACGCAGTATTTT | CASSFQQGPSTDTQYF
TRBJ1-5 | TRBV27 | TRBD1 | 14 | NA | TGTGCCAGCAGTCCCCGGGACAGAAATCAGCCCCAGCATTTT | CASSPRDRNQPQHF
TRBJ1-1 | TRBV12-5 | NA | 18 | NA | TGTGCTAGTGGTTTGGTAACGGCCCACGGGGCGGTGAACACTGAAGCTTTCTTT | CASGLVTAHGAVNTEAFF
TRBJ2-1 | TRBV28 | NA | 16 | NA | TGTGCCAGCAGATTCGGACGGAGATTCTACTACAATGAGCAGTTCTTC | CASRFGRRFYYNEQFF
TRBJ1-1 | TRBV5-1 | TRBD1 | 14 | NA | TGCGCCAGCAGCCAGGGACAGGGGGCCACTGAAGCTTTCTTT | CASSQGQGATEAFF
TRBJ1-1 | TRBV7-8 | NA | 14 | few | TGTGCCAGCAGCATCGGGCCCTTTTCGCCTGAAGCTTTCTTT | CASSIGPFSPEAFF
TRBJ2-7 | TRBV7-9 | TRBD2 | 17 | NA | TGTGCCAGCAGCTACCCGGGACTAGCGGGAAGAACCTACGAGCAGTACTTC | CASSYPGLAGRTYEQYF
TRBJ1-4 | TRBV2 | NA | 17 | few | TGTGCCAGCAGTGATTTGGGTATTGGACGGGTGGATGAAAAACTGTTTTTT | CASSDLGIGRVDEKLFF
TRBJ1-6 | TRBV5-5 | TRBD1 | 14 | NA | TGTGCCAGCAGCGCTGACAGGGAGGATTCACCCCTCCACTTT | CASSADREDSPLHF
TRBJ2-1 | TRBV27 | TRBD2 | 12 | NA | TGTGCCAGCAGCAAGCGGGATGGCGAGCAGTTCTTC | CASSKRDGEQFF
TRBJ2-1 | TRBV5-1 | NA | 15 | NA | TGCGCCAGCAGCTTGGCCGGGCCCCAGGCAAATGAGCAGTTCTTC | CASSLAGPQANEQFF
TRBJ2-4 | TRBV5-6 | NA | 13 | NA | TGTGCCAGCAGCTGGAGCGGGAAAAACATTCAGTACTTC | CASSWSGKNIQYF
TRBJ2-3 | TRBV6-5 | NA | 15 | NA | TGTGCCAGCAGTTTTTGGGGGCTCTATATTGATACGCAGTATTTT | CASSFWGLYIDTQYF
TRBJ2-2 | TRBV7-9 | NA | 12 | NA | TGTGCCAGCAGCCCGGGAACCGGGGAGCTGTTTTTT | CASSPGTGELFF
TRBJ2-4 | TRBV28 | NA | 15 | NA | TGTGCCAGCAAAGAGATAGGGACCCCCAAAAACATTCAGTACTTC | CASKEIGTPKNIQYF
TRBJ1-2 | TRBV7-9 | TRBD1 | 12 | few | TGTGCCAGCAGCCCGTGGACAGGTGGCTACACCTTC | CASSPWTGGYTF
TRBJ2-5 | TRBV7-2 | TRBD1 | 15 | few | TGTGCCAGCAGCCCACTGACAGGGGGGGCAGAGACCCAGTACTTC | CASSPLTGGAETQYF
TRBJ1-4 | TRBV6-1 | NA | 15 | NA | TGTGCCAGCAGTCCACCCCGGGGGAGGGGTGAAAAACTGTTTTTT | CASSPPRGRGEKLFF
TRBJ1-4 | TRBV6-1 | NA | 15 | NA | TGTGCCAGCAATGGACAGATTTTGAGTAATGAAAAACTGTTTTTT | CASNGQILSNEKLFF
TRBJ2-7 | TRBV6-1 | TRBD1 | 14 | NA | TGTGCCAGCAGAACCAGGGGGCCAGCCTACGAGCAGTACTTC | CASRTRGPAYEQYF
TRBJ2-2 | TRBV5-6 | NA | 12 | NA | TGTGCCAGCAGCGGGGGCACCGGGGAGCTGTTTTTT | CASSGGTGELFF
TRBJ2-1 | TRBV15 | NA | 18 | NA | TGTGCCACCACCCAGGGGACCTCTGAACCTTTGACCTACAATGAGCAGTTCTTC | CATTQGTSEPLTYNEQFF
TRBJ2-2 | TRBV11-2 | NA | 14 | NA | TGTGCCAGCAGCCGCACAGCGAACACCGGGGAGCTGTTTTTT | CASSRTANTGELFF
TRBJ2-7 | TRBV5-6 | NA | 15 | NA | TGTGCCAGCAGCCCCAAAACGATTTCGGTCTACGAGCAGTACTTC | CASSPKTISVYEQYF
TRBJ1-3 | TRBV4-1 | NA | 15 | NA | TGCGCCAGCAGCCAAGTTGCAGCGTCTGGAAACACCATATATTTT | CASSQVAASGNTIYF
TRBJ2-7 | TRBV15 | NA | 12 | NA | TGTGCCACCAGCAGAGATCACGGCGAGCAGTACTTC | CATSRDHGEQYF
TRBJ1-4 | TRBV27 | TRBD1 | 13 | NA | TGTGCCAGCAAACCCGGGACAGGCAGAAAACTGTTTTTT | CASKPGTGRKLFF
TRBJ1-6 | TRBV4-1 | TRBD1 | 16 | NA | TGCGCCAGCAGCCAAGCGTCCGGGACAGGGTTCTCACCCCTCCACTTT | CASSQASGTGFSPLHF
TRBJ2-2 | TRBV9 | NA | 15 | NA | TGTGCCAGCAGCGTAGCTACCGGAGGCGGCGGGGAGCTGTTTTTT | CASSVATGGGGELFF
TRBJ2-3 | TRBV27 | NA | 14 | NA | TGTGCCAGCAGTTTAAGGAGAGCGACAGATACGCAGTATTTT | CASSLRRATDTQYF
TRBJ2-7 | TRBV7-3 | NA | 14 | few | TGTGCCAGCAGCTTAGGTGGGGTCTCCTACGAGCAGTACTTC | CASSLGGVSYEQYF
TRBJ2-1 | TRBV7-3 | NA | 17 | NA | TGTGCCAGCAGCTTAACCGGGGTGGGCGGGCGCGACAATGAGCAGTTCTTC | CASSLTGVGGRDNEQFF
TRBJ2-6 | TRBV10-3 | TRBD2 | 19 | once | TGTGCCATCAGTGAGTTTCCGGGACTAGGACACTCTGGGGCCAACGTCCTGACTTTC | CAISEFPGLGHSGANVLTF
TRBJ2-1 | TRBV4-1 | TRBD2 | 12 | NA | TGCGCCAGCAGCCAGTTAGCGGGGGGGCCGTTCTTC | CASSQLAGGPFF
TRBJ1-6 | TRBV6-5 | TRBD1 | 13 | once | TGTGCCAGCACCCCAGGGGGCCGGTCACCCCTCCACTTT | CASTPGGRSPLHF
TRBJ2-3 | TRBV9 | TRBD2 | 16 | NA | TGTGCCAGCAGCGTGGTCGGACTAGCGGGAGTAGATACGCAGTATTTT | CASSVVGLAGVDTQYF
TRBJ1-3 | TRBV6-5 | NA | 14 | once | TGTGCCAGCATGCCGGGAATCTCTGGAAACACCATATATTTT | CASMPGISGNTIYF
TRBJ1-6 | TRBV6-4 | TRBD1 | 16 | few | TGTGCCAGCAGTGAATCCGGGACAGGAGTTAATTCACCCCTCCACTTT | CASSESGTGVNSPLHF
TRBJ2-1 | TRBV25-1 | TRBD1 | 16 | once | TGTGCCAGCAGTGCGCGGACAGGTTCATTCTACGGTGAGCAGTTCTTC | CASSARTGSFYGEQFF
TRBJ2-1 | TRBV15 | NA | 14 | NA | TGTGCCACCAGCACCGGATGGACAGACAATGAGCAGTTCTTC | CATSTGWTDNEQFF
TRBJ2-5 | TRBV9 | TRBD2 | 16 | NA | TGTGCCAGCAGTGGCCCCCGACTAGCGGGACGGGAGACCCAGTACTTC | CASSGPRLAGRETQYF
TRBJ2-5 | TRBV5-5 | NA | 13 | once | TGTGCCAGCAGCTTGGTCCTGCAAGAGACCCAGTACTTC | CASSLVLQETQYF
TRBJ1-4 | TRBV4-1 | TRBD1 | 14 | once | TGCGCCAGCAGCCAGCCGGGACAGGCCGAAAAACTGTTTTTT | CASSQPGQAEKLFF